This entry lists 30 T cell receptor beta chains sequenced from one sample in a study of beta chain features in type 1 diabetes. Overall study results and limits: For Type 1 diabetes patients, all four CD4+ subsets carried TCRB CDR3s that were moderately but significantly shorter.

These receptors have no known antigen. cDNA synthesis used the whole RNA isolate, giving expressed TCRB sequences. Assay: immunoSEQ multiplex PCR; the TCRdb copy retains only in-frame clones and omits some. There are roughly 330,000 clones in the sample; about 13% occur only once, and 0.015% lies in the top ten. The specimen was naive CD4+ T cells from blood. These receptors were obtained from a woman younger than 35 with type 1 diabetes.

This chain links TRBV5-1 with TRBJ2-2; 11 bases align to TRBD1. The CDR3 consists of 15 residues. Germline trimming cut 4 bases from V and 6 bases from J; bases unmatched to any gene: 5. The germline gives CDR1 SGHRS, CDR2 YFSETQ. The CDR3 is CASSLRDRGAGELFF. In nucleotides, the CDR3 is TGCGCCAGCAGCCTCCGGGACAGGGGGGCCGGGGAGCTGTTTTTT.

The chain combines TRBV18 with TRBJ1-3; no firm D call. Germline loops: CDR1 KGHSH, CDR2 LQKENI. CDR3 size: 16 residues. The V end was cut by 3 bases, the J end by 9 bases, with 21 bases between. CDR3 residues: CASSPLSEGYGATIYF. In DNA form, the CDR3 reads TGTGCCAGCTCACCCTTATCGGAGGGATACGGTGCCACCATATATTTT. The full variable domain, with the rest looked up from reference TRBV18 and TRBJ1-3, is NAGVMQNPRHLVRRRGQEARLRCSPMKGHSHVYWYRQLPEEGLKFMVYLQKENIIDESGMPKERFSAEFPKEGPSILRIQQVVRGDSAAYFCASSPLSEGYGATIYFGEGSWLTVV.

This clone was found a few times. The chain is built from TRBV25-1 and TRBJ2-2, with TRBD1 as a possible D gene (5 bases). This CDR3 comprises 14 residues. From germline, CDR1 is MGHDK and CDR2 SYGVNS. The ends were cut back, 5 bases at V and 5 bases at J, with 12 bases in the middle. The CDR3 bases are TGTGCCAGCAGTCCCCAAGGGGTTACCGGGGAGCTGTTTTTT. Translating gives CASSPQGVTGELFF.

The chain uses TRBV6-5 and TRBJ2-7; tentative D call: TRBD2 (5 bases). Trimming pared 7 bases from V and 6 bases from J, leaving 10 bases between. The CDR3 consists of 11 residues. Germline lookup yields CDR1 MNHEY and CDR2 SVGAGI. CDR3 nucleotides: TGTGCCAGCACCCTTGGAGGCGAGCAGTACTTC. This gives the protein CASTLGGEQYF.

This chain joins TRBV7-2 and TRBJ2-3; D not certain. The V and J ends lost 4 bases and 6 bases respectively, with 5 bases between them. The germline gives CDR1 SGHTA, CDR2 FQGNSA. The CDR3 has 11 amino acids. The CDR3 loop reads CASSSLDTQYF. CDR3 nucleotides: TGTGCCAGCAGCTCTCTGGATACGCAGTATTTT.

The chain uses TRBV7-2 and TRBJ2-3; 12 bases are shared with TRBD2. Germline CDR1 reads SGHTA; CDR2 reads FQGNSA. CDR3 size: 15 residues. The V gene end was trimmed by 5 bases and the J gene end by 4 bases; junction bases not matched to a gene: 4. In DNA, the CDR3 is TGTGCCAGCAGCATGCTAGCGGGAGGGGCAGATACGCAGTATTTT. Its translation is CASSMLAGGADTQYF.

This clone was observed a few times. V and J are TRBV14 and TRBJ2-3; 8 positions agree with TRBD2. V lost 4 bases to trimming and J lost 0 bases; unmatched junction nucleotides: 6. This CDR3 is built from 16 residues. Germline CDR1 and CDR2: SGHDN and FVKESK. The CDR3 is CASSLFSGISTDTQYF. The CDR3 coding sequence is TGTGCCAGCAGCCTTTTTAGCGGGATTAGCACAGATACGCAGTATTTT. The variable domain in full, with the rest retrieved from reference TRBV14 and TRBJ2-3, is EAGVTQFPSHSVIEKGQTVTLRCDPISGHDNLYWYRRVMGKEIKFLLHFVKESKQDESGMPNNRFLAERTGGTYSTLKVQPAELEDSGVYFCASSLFSGISTDTQYFGPGTRLTVL.

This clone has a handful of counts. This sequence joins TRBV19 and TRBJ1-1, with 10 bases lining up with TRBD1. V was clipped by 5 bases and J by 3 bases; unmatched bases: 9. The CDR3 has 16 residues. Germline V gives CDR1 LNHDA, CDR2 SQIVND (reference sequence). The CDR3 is CASSVTGTGVDTEAFF. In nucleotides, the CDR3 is TGTGCCAGTAGTGTAACCGGGACAGGGGTGGACACTGAAGCTTTCTTT.

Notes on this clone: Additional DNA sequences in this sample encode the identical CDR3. CDR3 sequence reads: CASSPQTGNTEAFF. The CDR3 coding sequence is TGTGCCAGCAGCCCACAGACAGGGAACACTGAAGCTTTCTTT. V is TRBV9 and J is TRBJ1-1; TRBD1 might be the D (6 bases). The CDR3 is 14 residues long. The V gene's germline CDR1 is SGDLS and CDR2 YYNGEE. With 4 bases removed from V and 1 base from J, the gap between germline ends came to 11 bases.

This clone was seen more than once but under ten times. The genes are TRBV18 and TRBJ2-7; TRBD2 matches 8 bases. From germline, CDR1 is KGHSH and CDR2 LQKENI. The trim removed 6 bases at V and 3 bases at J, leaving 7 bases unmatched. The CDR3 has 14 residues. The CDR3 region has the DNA TGTGCCAGCTCGCCCGGGAGGGCCTTCTACGAGCAGTACTTC. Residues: CASSPGRAFYEQYF.

The CDR3 reads CASSRLPSSYNEQFF. For the CDR3, the DNA is TGTGCCAGCAGTCGCCTCCCGAGCTCCTACAATGAGCAGTTCTTC. The chain links TRBV9 to TRBJ2-1; no reliable D call. Per the germline V gene, CDR1 is SGDLS and CDR2 is YYNGEE. The CDR3 is made up of 15 amino acids. V dropped 5 bases and J dropped 0 bases, with 12 bases sitting between them.

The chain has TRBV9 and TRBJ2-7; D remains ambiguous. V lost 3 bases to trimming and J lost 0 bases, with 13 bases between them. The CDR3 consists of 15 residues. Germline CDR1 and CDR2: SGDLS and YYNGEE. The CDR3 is CASSARAQSSYEQYF. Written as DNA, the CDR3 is TGTGCCAGCAGCGCTAGAGCGCAAAGCTCCTACGAGCAGTACTTC.

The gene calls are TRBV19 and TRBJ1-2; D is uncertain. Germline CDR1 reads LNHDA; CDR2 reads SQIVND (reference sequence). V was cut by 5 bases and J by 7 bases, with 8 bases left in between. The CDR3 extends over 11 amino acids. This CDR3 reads CASSLGVGYTF. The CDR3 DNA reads TGTGCCAGTAGTCTCGGAGTTGGCTACACCTTC.

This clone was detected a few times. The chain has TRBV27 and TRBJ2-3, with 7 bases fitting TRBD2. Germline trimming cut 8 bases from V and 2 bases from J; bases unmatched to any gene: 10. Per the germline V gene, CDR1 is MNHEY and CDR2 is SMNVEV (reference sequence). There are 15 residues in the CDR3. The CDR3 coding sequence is TGTGCCAGCCGTCGGGCTAGCGGTATCACAGATACGCAGTATTTT. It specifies CASRRASGITDTQYF.

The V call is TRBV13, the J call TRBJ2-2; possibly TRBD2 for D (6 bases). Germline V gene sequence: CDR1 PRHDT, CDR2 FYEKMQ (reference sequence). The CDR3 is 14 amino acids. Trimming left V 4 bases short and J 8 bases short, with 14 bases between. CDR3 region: CASSSEPGVGELFF. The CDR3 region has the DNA TGTGCCAGCAGCTCCGAGCCGGGGGTTGGGGAGCTGTTTTTT.

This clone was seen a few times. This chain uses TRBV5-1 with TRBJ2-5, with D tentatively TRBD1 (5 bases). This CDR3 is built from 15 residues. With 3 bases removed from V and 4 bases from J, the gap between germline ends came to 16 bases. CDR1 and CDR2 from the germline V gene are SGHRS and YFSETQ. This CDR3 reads CASSSLATGAETQYF. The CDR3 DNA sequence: TGCGCCAGCAGCTCACTTGCCACAGGTGCAGAGACCCAGTACTTC. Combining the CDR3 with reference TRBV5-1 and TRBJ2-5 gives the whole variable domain KAGVTQTPRYLIKTRGQQVTLSCSPISGHRSVSWYQQTPGQGLQFLFEYFSETQRNKGNFPGRFSGRQFSNSRSEMNVSTLELGDSALYLCASSSLATGAETQYFGPGTRLLVL.

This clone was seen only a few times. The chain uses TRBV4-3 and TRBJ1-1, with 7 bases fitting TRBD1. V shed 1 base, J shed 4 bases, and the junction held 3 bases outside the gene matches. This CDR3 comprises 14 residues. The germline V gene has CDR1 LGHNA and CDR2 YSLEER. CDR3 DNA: TGCGCCAGCAGCCAAGTGGAGGGGGCCACTGAAGCTTTCTTT. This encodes CASSQVEGATEAFF.

The CDR3 region has the DNA TGTGCCAGCAGTTACCCAGGATGGACCGGGGAGCTGTTTTTT. Translated, it gives CASSYPGWTGELFF. J is TRBJ2-2 and V is TRBV6-6; no reliable D call. The CDR3 is made up of 14 amino acids. Germline loops: CDR1 MNHNY, CDR2 SVGAGI (reference sequence). Trimming took 2 bases from V and 5 from J, leaving 9 bases between them.

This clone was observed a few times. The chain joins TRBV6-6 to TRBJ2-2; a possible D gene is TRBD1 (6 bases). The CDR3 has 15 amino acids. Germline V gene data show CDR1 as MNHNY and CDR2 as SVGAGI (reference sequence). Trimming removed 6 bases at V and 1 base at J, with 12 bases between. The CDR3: CASRVDRRNTGELFF. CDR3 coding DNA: TGTGCCAGCAGGGTAGACAGGAGGAACACCGGGGAGCTGTTTTTT.

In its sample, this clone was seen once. CDR3 nucleotides: TGTGCCAGCAGTCAACAGGGAGAGACTGAAGCTTTCTTT. This sequence encodes CASSQQGETEAFF. This sequence joins TRBV6-7 and TRBJ1-1; TRBD1 might be the D (6 bases). TRBV6-7 is marked as an open reading frame, function uncertain. The V end lost 5 bases, the J end lost 5 bases, and 12 bases lay between the germline ends. CDR3 length equals 13 residues.

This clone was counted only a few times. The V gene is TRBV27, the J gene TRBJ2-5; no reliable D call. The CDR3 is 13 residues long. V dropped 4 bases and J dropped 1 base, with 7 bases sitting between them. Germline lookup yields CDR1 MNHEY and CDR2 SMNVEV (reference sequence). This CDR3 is CASSYRFQETQYF. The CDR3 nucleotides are TGTGCCAGCAGTTACCGGTTCCAAGAGACCCAGTACTTC.

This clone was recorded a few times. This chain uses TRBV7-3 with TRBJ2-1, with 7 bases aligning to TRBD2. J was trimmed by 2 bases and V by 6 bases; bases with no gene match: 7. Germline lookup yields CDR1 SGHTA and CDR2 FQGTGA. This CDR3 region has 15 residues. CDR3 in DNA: TGTGCCAGCAGTGCCTGGGAGGGGCCCTACAATGAGCAGTTCTTC. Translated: CASSAWEGPYNEQFF. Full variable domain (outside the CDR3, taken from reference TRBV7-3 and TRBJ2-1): GAGVSQTPSNKVTEKGKYVELRCDPISGHTALYWYRQSLGQGPEFLIYFQGTGAADDSGLPNDRFFAVRPEGSVSTLKIQRTERGDSAVYLCASSAWEGPYNEQFFGPGTRLTVL.

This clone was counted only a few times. In nucleotides, the CDR3 is TGTGCCAGCAGCTATACAGCAGCGGTAAACTCTGGGGCCAACGTCCTGACTTTC. This encodes CASSYTAAVNSGANVLTF. J is TRBJ2-6 and V is TRBV11-2, with D tentatively TRBD2 (5 bases). Trimming removed 4 bases at V and 0 bases at J, with 16 bases between. There are 18 residues in the CDR3. Germline values: CDR1 SGHAT, CDR2 FQNNGV.

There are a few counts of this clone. CDR3: CASSRGLAGRYNEQFF. DNA for the CDR3: TGTGCCAGCAGCCGCGGACTAGCGGGGCGATACAATGAGCAGTTCTTC. V gene TRBV7-2 combines with J gene TRBJ2-1, with 12 bases lining up with TRBD2. The ends lost 5 bases at V and 4 bases at J; junction bases unmatched: 6. Germline assignment: CDR1 SGHTA and CDR2 FQGNSA. The CDR3 totals 16 residues.

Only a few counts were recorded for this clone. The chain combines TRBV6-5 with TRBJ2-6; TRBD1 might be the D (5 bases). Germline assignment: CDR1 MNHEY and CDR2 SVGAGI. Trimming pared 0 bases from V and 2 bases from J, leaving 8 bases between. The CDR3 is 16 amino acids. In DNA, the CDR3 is TGTGCCAGCAGTTACTCAGGGGTGCCTGGGGCCAACGTCCTGACTTTC. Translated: CASSYSGVPGANVLTF.

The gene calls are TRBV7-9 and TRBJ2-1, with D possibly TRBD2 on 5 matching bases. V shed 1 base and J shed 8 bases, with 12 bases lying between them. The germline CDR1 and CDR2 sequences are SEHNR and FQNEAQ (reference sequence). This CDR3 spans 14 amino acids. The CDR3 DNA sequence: TGTGCCAGCAGCTTAGGTGCCAGCGGATATGAGCAGTTCTTC. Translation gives CASSLGASGYEQFF.

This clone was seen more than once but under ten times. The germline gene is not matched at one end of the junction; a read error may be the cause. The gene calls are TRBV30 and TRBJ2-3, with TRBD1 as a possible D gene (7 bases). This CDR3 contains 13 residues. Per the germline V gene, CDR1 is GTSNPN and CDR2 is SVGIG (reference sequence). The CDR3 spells CGGGRGPTDTQYF. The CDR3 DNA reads TGCGGAGGGGGCAGGGGACCTACAGATACGCAGTATTTT. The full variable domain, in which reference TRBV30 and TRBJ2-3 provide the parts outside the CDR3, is SQTIHQWPATLVQPVGSPLSLECTVEGTSNPNLYWYRQAAGRGLQLLFYSVGIGQISSEVPQNLSASRPQDRQFILSSKKLLLSDSGFYLCGGGRGPTDTQYFGPGTRLTVL.

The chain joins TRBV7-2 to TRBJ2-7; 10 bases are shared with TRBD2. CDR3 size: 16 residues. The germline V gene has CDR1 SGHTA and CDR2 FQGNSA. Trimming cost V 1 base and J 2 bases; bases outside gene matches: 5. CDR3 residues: CASSLGIGLAAYEQYF. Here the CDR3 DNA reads TGTGCCAGCAGCTTAGGAATCGGACTAGCGGCCTACGAGCAGTACTTC.

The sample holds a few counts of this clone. The CDR3 nucleotides are TGTGCCTGGAACGTAGCCCCTAGCGGGAGGATAGGTGAGCAGTTCTTC. This gives the protein CAWNVAPSGRIGEQFF. The chain joins TRBV30 to TRBJ2-1; 11 bases are shared with TRBD2. V dropped 4 bases and J dropped 9; count of bases not matched to a gene: 14. The CDR3 sequence is 16 residues long. CDR1 and CDR2 (germline): GTSNPN, SVGIG (reference sequence).

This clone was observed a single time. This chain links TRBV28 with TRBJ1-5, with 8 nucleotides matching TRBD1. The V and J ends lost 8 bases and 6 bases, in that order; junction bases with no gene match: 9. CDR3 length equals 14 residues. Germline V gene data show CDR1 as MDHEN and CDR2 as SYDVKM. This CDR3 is CASAGAGGRQPQHF. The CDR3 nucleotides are TGTGCCAGCGCCGGGGCAGGGGGCCGTCAGCCCCAGCATTTT.